There are many counts of the clone carrying this T cell receptor beta chain. Its matching antigen is unknown. Ahead of thyroid surgery, no patient had received treatment of any kind. V dropped 6 bases and J dropped 7 bases, with 13 bases sitting between them. This CDR3 region has 12 residues. Germline V CDR1 and CDR2: DFQATT, SNEGSKA (reference sequence). This record belongs to a study of metastatic and nonmetastatic thyroid tumors. Study summary: Peripheral blood and tumor or nodule samples from malignant and benign thyroid patients were compared. Overall study results and limits: According to reports, the diversity of TCR beta was significantly higher in malignant thyroid tumors than in benign nodules, and this held in both blood and tumor samples.

Authors' data handling: Variation in CDR3 across clinicopathological groups served as the basis for constructing a distant-metastasis classifier in papillary thyroid cancer. TCRdb re-called the PCR reads with MiXCR. TCRdb assigned the V and J calls; the authors' analysis was not used. Seen here are tens of thousands of clones, roughly 14% observed once, and the top ten hold 9% to 9.5%. This chain uses TRBV20-1 with TRBJ2-1; D uncertain. This receptor was obtained from a female donor with papillary thyroid cancer or a benign thyroid nodule (not recorded which). Some clones in this sample may be carry-over from other donors' samples. The source material was blood. The CDR3 DNA follows: TGCAGTGCCCGATTTATGGGGAATGAGCAGTTCTTC. Translated: CSARFMGNEQFF.